This T cell receptor (beta chain) was sequenced during a study of cytomegalovirus exposure and HLA in healthy donors. Donors likely had unrecorded immune exposures despite being nominally healthy when sampled. Vbeta (60) and Jbeta (13) primers were used in the PCR. TCRdb keeps only in-frame clones here, not all; method: immunoSEQ multiplex PCR. The sample consists of 110,000 to 150,000 clones, less than 90% of them appearing once. This CDR3 region has 17 residues. Germline V gene sequence: CDR1 SGHKS, CDR2 YYEKEE (reference sequence). With V trimmed by 0 bases and J by 0 bases, 7 bases remained unmatched. Study-level findings and limits: Most of the TCR beta V segments (in an earlier analysis) were productive either about 87% or about 30% of the time. In vitro testing confirmed a few CMV-associated chains as specific for CMV antigens.

Details on this clone: The antigen is not known.

This chain joins TRBV5-5 and TRBJ2-7; 9 bases are a match to TRBD2. Sequencing was carried out using PBMCs. This TCR was sampled from a boy between 2 and 10 years old in good health and CMV-seronegative. CDR3: CASSLAGSGGPSYEQYF. CDR3 bases: TGTGCCAGCAGCTTGGCCGGGAGCGGGGGGCCCTCCTACGAGCAGTACTTC.